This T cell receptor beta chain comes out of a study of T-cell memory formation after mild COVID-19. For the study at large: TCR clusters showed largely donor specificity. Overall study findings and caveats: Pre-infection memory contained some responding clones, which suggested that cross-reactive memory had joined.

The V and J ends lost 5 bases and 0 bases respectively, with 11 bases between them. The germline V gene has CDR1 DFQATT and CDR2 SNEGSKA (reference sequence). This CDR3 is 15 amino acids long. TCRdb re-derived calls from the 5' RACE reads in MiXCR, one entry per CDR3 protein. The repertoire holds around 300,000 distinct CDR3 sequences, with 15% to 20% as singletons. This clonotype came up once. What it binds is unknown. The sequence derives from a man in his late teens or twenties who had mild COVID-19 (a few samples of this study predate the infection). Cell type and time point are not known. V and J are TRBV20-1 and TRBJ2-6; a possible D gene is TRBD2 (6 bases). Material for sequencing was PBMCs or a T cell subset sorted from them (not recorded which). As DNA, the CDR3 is TGCAGTGCTCGGGGACTGAACTCTGGGGCCAACGTCCTGACTTTC. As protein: CSARGLNSGANVLTF.